This T cell receptor beta chain was found in a study of beta chain features in type 1 diabetes. The wider study: Patients and healthy donors were similar in age, gender and cell yields.

CD45RO/CCR7/CD25/CD127/CD95/CD27 separated CD4+ naive, central memory, regulatory and stem cell-like memory cells by sorting. Study conclusions and caveats: Patients' naive, central memory and Treg TCRB repertoires seemed closer to one another than those of healthy donors. The influence of HLA type on TCRB rearrangement stayed undetermined. Shortening of TCRB CDR3s, moderate but significant, appeared in all four CD4+ subsets of Type 1 diabetes patients.

Trimming took off 4 bases at V and 5 bases at J, with 12 bases between the two ends. The CDR3 runs 12 residues. Germline V gene lookup returns CDR1 SQVTM and CDR2 ANQGSEA. This clone has only a few counts. The antigen is unknown. Investigators reverse transcribed all isolated RNA, so they sequenced expressed TCRB transcripts. TCRdb's copy holds only in-frame clones and misses some; the assay was immunoSEQ multiplex PCR. Counted here are 250,000 or so clones, around 21% occurring once; the ten biggest clones make up 0.028%. V is TRBV29-1 and J is TRBJ2-7, with D possibly TRBD1 on 6 matching bases. The receptor was derived from a woman aged 40 to 50 with type 1 diabetes. Sequencing was performed on naive CD4+ T cells from blood. The CDR3, as DNA: TGCAGCGTTGGTCCCTCAGGGGACGAGCAGTACTTC. Its translation is CSVGPSGDEQYF.